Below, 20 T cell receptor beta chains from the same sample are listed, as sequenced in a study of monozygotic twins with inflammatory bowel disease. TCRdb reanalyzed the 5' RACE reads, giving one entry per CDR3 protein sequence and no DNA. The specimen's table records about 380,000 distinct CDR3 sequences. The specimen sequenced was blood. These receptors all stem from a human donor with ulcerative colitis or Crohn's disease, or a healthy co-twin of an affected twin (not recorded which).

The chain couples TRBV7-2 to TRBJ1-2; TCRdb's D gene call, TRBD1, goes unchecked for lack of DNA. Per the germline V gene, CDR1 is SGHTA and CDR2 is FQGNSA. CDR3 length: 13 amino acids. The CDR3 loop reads CASSLDRGGGYTF.

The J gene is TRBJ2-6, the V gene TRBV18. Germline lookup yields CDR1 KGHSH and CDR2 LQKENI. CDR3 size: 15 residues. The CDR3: CASSPQGSGANVLTF. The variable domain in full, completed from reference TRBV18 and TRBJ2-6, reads NAGVMQNPRHLVRRRGQEARLRCSPMKGHSHVYWYRQLPEEGLKFMVYLQKENIIDESGMPKERFSAEFPKEGPSILRIQQVVRGDSAAYFCASSPQGSGANVLTFGAGSRLTVL.

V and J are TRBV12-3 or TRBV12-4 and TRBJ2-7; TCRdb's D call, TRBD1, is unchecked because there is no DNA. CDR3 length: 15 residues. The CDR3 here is CASSSPGQAPYEQYF.

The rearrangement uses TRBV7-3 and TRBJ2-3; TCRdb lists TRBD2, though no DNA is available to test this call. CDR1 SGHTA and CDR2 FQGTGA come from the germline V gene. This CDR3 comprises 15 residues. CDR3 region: CASSRTSGVADTQYF.

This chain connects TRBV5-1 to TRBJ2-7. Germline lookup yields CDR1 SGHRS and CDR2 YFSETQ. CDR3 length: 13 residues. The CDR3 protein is CASSYREPYEQYF.

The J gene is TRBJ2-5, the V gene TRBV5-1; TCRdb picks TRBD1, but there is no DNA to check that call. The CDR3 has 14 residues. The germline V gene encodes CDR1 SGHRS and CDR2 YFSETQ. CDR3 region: CASSQGTVQETQYF.

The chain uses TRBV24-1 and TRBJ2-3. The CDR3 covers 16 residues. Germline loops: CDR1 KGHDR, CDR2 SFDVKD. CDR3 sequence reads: CATSDPRGSYTDTQYF.

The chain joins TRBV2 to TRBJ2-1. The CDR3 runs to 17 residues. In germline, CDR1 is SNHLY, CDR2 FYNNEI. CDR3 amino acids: CASSAIFRRTLYNEQFF.

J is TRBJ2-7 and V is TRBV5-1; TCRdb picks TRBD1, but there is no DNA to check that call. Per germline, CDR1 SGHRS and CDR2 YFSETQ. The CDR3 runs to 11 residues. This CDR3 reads CASTPRSEQYF.

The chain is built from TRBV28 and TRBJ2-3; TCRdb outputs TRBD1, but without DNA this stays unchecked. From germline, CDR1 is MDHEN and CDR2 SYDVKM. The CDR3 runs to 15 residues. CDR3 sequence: CASSSSTRTLNTQYF.

This CDR3 is CSVDMGLDEQYF. The rearrangement uses TRBV29-1 and TRBJ2-7; TCRdb returns TRBD1, unconfirmable since there is no DNA. Germline CDR1 SQVTM, CDR2 ANQGSEA. The CDR3 is 12 residues long.

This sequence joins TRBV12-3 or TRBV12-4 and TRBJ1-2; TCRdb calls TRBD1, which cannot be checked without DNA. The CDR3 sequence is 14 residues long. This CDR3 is CASSPPGGGSGYTF.

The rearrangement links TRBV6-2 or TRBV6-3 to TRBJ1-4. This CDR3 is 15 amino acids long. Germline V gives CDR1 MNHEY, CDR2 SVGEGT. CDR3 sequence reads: CASIPEPVPNEKLFF.

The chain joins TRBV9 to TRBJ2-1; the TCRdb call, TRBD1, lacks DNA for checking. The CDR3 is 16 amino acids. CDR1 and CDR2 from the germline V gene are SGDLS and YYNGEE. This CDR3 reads CASTPYRGEPYNEQFF. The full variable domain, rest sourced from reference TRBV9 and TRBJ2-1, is DSGVTQTPKHLITATGQRVTLRCSPRSGDLSVYWYQQSLDQGLQFLIQYYNGEERAKGNILERFSAQQFPDLHSELNLSSLELGDSALYFCASTPYRGEPYNEQFFGPGTRLTVL.

The CDR3 region is CASSPPEGGIYEQYF. The J gene is TRBJ2-7, the V gene TRBV18; the D call of TRBD1 rests on TCRdb alone, since no DNA is present to check it. The CDR3 length is 15 residues. CDR1 and CDR2 from the germline V gene are KGHSH and LQKENI.

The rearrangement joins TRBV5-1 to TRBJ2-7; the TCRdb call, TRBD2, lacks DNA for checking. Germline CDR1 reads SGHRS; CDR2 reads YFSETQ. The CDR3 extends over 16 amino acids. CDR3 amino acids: CASSRTSGARSYEQYF.

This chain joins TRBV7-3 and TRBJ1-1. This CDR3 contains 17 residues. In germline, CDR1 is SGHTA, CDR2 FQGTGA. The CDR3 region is CASSLTPPGVGNTEAFF.

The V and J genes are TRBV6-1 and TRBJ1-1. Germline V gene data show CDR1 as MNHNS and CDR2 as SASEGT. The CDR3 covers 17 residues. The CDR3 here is CASARIRLRIMNTEAFF.

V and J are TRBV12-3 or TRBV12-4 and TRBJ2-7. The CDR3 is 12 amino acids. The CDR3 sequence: CASSPSIREQYF.

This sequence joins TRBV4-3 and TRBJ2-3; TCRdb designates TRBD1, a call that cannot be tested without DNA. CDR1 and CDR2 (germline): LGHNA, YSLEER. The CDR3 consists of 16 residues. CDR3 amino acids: CASSLSPGQSTDTQYF.